This is a list of T cell receptor beta chains from one sample in a study of T cells in Graves' hyperthyroidism and ophthalmopathy. From the multiplex PCR reads, TCRdb called clonotypes with MiXCR, one entry per CDR3 protein. Among around 610,000 distinct CDR3 sequences listed, around 15% were seen once. Material: blood. Receptor source: a woman between 40 and 50 years old with Graves' ophthalmopathy. CDR3s include the opening cysteine and the closing phenylalanine or tryptophan. The D gene is left open where the match is weak. Clone size is given for some rows only: seen once, a few or many times, or a class if the clone is expanded.

v_call,clone_size,cdr3_length,d_call,j_call,cdr3_aa,cdr3_nt
TRBV20-1,many,12,.,TRBJ2-5,CSARRSQETQYF,TGCAGTGCTAGGCGCTCTCAAGAGACCCAGTACTTC
TRBV30,few,13,.,TRBJ1-2,CAWSVLPRYGYTF,TGTGCCTGGAGTGTACTGCCTCGCTATGGCTACACCTTC
TRBV28,many,12,.,TRBJ1-2,CASSSQGDGYTF,TGTGCCAGCAGTTCACAGGGAGATGGCTACACCTTC
TRBV2,.,16,TRBD1,TRBJ1-1,CASSSEQGASVTEAFF,TGTGCCAGCAGCTCGGAACAGGGGGCGTCGGTCACTGAAGCTTTCTTT
TRBV12-5,.,14,TRBD1,TRBJ2-7,CASGRQGTPYEQYF,TGTGCTAGTGGGAGACAGGGGACTCCCTACGAGCAGTACTTC
TRBV9,many,15,.,TRBJ2-5,CASSVGDSESETQYF,TGTGCCAGCAGCGTGGGGGACTCCGAGTCCGAGACCCAGTACTTC
TRBV25-1,many,15,TRBD1,TRBJ1-1,CASSEGTGVGTEAFF,TGTGCCAGCAGTGAAGGAACAGGGGTCGGAACTGAAGCTTTCTTT
TRBV7-8,.,15,.,TRBJ2-2,CASSLARTNTGELFF,TGTGCCAGCAGCTTAGCACGAACGAACACCGGGGAGCTGTTTTTT
TRBV6-5,.,13,.,TRBJ1-1,CASSNRQNKEAFF,TGTGCCAGCAGTAACAGACAAAACAAGGAAGCTTTCTTT
TRBV6-5,many,15,.,TRBJ1-5,CASSYWLPSNQPQHF,TGTGCCAGCAGTTATTGGCTTCCGAGCAATCAGCCCCAGCATTTT
TRBV28,many,13,TRBD1,TRBJ1-2,CASTQQGIYGYTF,TGTGCCAGCACCCAACAGGGGATCTATGGCTACACCTTC
TRBV6-1,many,13,.,TRBJ1-5,CASRQARNQPQHF,TGTGCCAGCAGGCAGGCCAGAAATCAGCCCCAGCATTTT
TRBV7-8,many,13,.,TRBJ2-7,CASTPGWGGEQYF,TGTGCCAGCACCCCTGGATGGGGTGGCGAGCAGTACTTC
TRBV7-3,few,14,.,TRBJ2-3,CASSSSQEQDTQYF,TGTGCCAGCAGCTCGTCACAGGAGCAAGATACGCAGTATTTT
TRBV28,many,15,.,TRBJ1-5,CASSLGTGKVQPQHF,TGTGCCAGCAGTTTAGGCACAGGGAAGGTTCAGCCCCAGCATTTT
TRBV6-2/TRBV6-3,many,15,.,TRBJ2-2,CASALGLSNTGELFF,TGTGCCAGCGCCCTTGGGCTTTCGAACACCGGGGAGCTGTTTTTT
TRBV6-5,many,14,TRBD1,TRBJ2-7,CASRSRQGTYEQYF,TGTGCCAGCAGAAGCCGACAGGGGACTTACGAGCAGTACTTC
TRBV18,.,16,.,TRBJ1-3,CASSLPAGISGNTIYF,TGTGCCAGCTCACTGCCGGCAGGGATCTCTGGAAACACCATATATTTT
TRBV6-2/TRBV6-3,few,13,.,TRBJ2-5,CASSSPPRETQYF,TGTGCCAGCAGTTCGCCTCCGAGGGAGACCCAGTACTTC
TRBV20-1,many,14,.,TRBJ1-5,CSARGAQAVEPQHF,TGCAGTGCTAGAGGAGCACAGGCGGTAGAGCCCCAGCATTTT
TRBV10-3,many,14,.,TRBJ1-2,CAISESLQGYGYTF,TGTGCCATCAGTGAGAGTTTACAGGGCTATGGCTACACCTTC
TRBV19,many,12,.,TRBJ1-1,CASKDGYTEAFF,TGTGCCAGCAAGGACGGATACACTGAAGCTTTCTTT
TRBV19,many,15,.,TRBJ2-6,CASTGTAAGANVLTF,TGTGCCAGTACGGGAACGGCGGCTGGGGCCAACGTCCTGACTTTC
TRBV28,few,12,.,TRBJ1-2,CASTRNNYGYTF,TGTGCCAGCACTCGGAACAACTATGGCTACACCTTC
TRBV29-1,.,13,.,TRBJ2-7,CSVHGLMGNEQYF,TGCAGCGTTCATGGGCTCATGGGGAACGAGCAGTACTTC
TRBV27,few,13,.,TRBJ2-1,CASSFRSADEQFF,TGTGCCAGCAGTTTTAGGTCCGCTGATGAGCAGTTCTTC
TRBV28,many,13,.,TRBJ2-2,CASRSPNTGELFF,TGTGCCAGCAGAAGCCCTAACACCGGGGAGCTGTTTTTT
TRBV7-2,many,17,.,TRBJ2-7,CASSLRATRDWPYEQYF,TGTGCCAGCAGCTTACGCGCGACACGGGACTGGCCCTACGAGCAGTACTTC
TRBV28,many,13,.,TRBJ1-3,CASRTYSGNTIYF,TGTGCCAGCAGAACTTACTCTGGAAACACCATATATTTT
TRBV30,.,16,TRBD2,TRBJ2-5,CAWSVRGSGGGETQYF,TGTGCCTGGAGTGTACGGGGTAGCGGGGGCGGAGAGACCCAGTACTTC
TRBV6-5,many,13,.,TRBJ1-1,CASSYSANTEAFF,TGTGCCAGCAGTTACTCAGCCAACACTGAAGCTTTCTTT
TRBV28,many,16,.,TRBJ1-6,CASSSLRRGRDSPLHF,TGTGCCAGCAGTTCCCTCCGTAGGGGTCGGGATTCACCCCTCCACTTT
TRBV15,few,16,.,TRBJ1-2,CATSRDRGVQVYGYTF,TGTGCCACCAGCAGAGATCGGGGGGTCCAGGTCTATGGCTACACCTTC
TRBV10-3,.,13,TRBD1,TRBJ1-1,CATRTGVNTEAFF,TGTGCCACCAGGACAGGGGTAAACACTGAAGCTTTCTTT
TRBV12-3/TRBV12-4,.,14,.,TRBJ1-5,CASSFSNGGQPQHF,TGTGCCAGCAGTTTTTCAAACGGAGGTCAGCCCCAGCATTTT
TRBV2,.,18,.,TRBJ1-2,CASSETPRGGSEGYGYTF,TGTGCCAGCAGTGAAACTCCTCGGGGAGGGTCGGAGGGCTATGGCTACACCTTC
TRBV20-1,.,17,.,TRBJ1-5,CSAREGLGSYSNQPQHF,TGCAGTGCTAGAGAGGGGCTAGGGTCGTATAGCAATCAGCCCCAGCATTTT
TRBV6-5,many,15,.,TRBJ1-2,CASSYTGAQNYGYTF,TGTGCCAGCAGTTATACTGGGGCGCAGAACTATGGCTACACCTTC
TRBV7-3,.,14,.,TRBJ2-2,CASSLNPRDGELFF,TGTGCCAGCAGCTTAAACCCCAGGGATGGGGAGCTGTTTTTT
TRBV6-5,few,16,TRBD2,TRBJ2-1,CASSPPRAGGRDEQFF,TGTGCCAGCAGTCCGCCGCGGGCGGGAGGGCGAGATGAGCAGTTCTTC
TRBV27,many,15,TRBD1,TRBJ1-1,CASSFQRQGNTEAFF,TGTGCCAGCAGTTTCCAAAGACAGGGGAACACTGAAGCTTTCTTT
TRBV6-4,.,17,TRBD1,TRBJ1-1,CASTPRGTVLMNTEAFF,TGTGCCAGCACCCCGAGAGGGACAGTGCTTATGAACACTGAAGCTTTCTTT
TRBV7-2,many,14,TRBD2,TRBJ2-7,CASSLAPSGGEQYF,TGTGCCAGCAGCTTAGCGCCTAGCGGGGGCGAGCAGTACTTC
TRBV4-1,few,16,.,TRBJ2-2,CASSQESGIRRGELFF,TGCGCCAGCAGCCAAGAAAGCGGAATCCGTCGCGGGGAGCTGTTTTTT
TRBV12-3/TRBV12-4,many,17,TRBD1,TRBJ1-1,CASSRTGALWMNTEAFF,TGTGCCAGCAGTAGGACAGGGGCTTTGTGGATGAACACTGAAGCTTTCTTT